The 18 T cell receptor beta chains below were found in one sample sequenced in a study of T cells in Graves' hyperthyroidism and ophthalmopathy (dated by TCRdb to the late 2010s). Receptors were amplified or captured by multiplex PCR. The instrument was an Illumina HiSeq 2000. TCR beta CDR3 regions were amplified from RNA transcripts. For the first round of RT-PCR on the TCR CDR3, the HTBI primer set was used together with the Qiagen OneStep RT-PCR kit. TCRdb's own reprocessing of the public reads used fastp at Q25 and MiXCR and kept productive beta chains. A single entry per CDR3 protein holds the most common genes and DNA from its merged rows. This sample has around 100,000 distinct CDR3 sequences in its table, and approximately 50% of those were observed once. Approximately 24% of the sample is taken by the ten largest. The sample comprised blood. These receptors originate from a man aged 40-49 years with Graves' hyperthyroidism.

The sample holds one count of this clonotype. The V call is TRBV6-1, the J call TRBJ2-7; perhaps D is TRBD1 or TRBD2 (5 bases each). This CDR3 is built from 14 residues. The V end lost 3 bases, the J end lost 0 bases, and 9 bases lay between the germline ends. Germline CDR1 MNHNS, CDR2 SASEGT. The CDR3 loop reads CASSEGPVSYEQYV. In nucleotides, the CDR3 is TGTGCCAGCAGTGAGGGACCCGTCTCCTACGAGCAGTACGTC.

This clonotype was seen at least ten times. The chain couples TRBV7-8 to TRBJ2-1; a possible D gene is TRBD2 (5 bases). This CDR3 is 13 amino acids long. The V gene's germline CDR1 is SGHVS and CDR2 FQNEAQ. The V end lost 5 bases, the J end lost 8 bases, and 13 bases lay between the germline ends. CDR3 sequence: CASSPDSRYEQFF. CDR3 nucleotide sequence: TGTGCCAGCAGCCCGGACTCGCGCTATGAGCAGTTCTTC.

Many counts were recorded for this clonotype. The gene calls are TRBV11-3 and TRBJ2-1, with a weak D call TRBD2 (6 bases). The CDR3 extends over 15 amino acids. The germline CDR1 and CDR2 sequences are SGHNT and YENEEA. V was shortened by 5 bases and J by 5 bases, with 16 bases between the two germline ends. The CDR3 loop is CASSLPGGSNNEQFF. For the CDR3, the DNA is TGTGCCAGCAGCCTCCCCGGGGGATCTAACAATGAGCAGTTCTTC.

This clonotype occurred many times. The V and J genes are TRBV5-1 and TRBJ2-1; 7 positions match TRBD2. Per germline, CDR1 SGHRS and CDR2 YFSETQ. Trimming cost V 0 bases and J 7 bases; bases outside gene matches: 7. The CDR3 runs to 15 residues. The CDR3 here is CASSLALARRNEQFF. Written as DNA, the CDR3 is TGCGCCAGCAGCTTGGCACTAGCGAGGAGGAATGAGCAGTTCTTC.

V is TRBV7-8 and J is TRBJ1-5; 10 nucleotides match TRBD1. Losses at the gene ends were 2 bases for V and 4 bases for J; bases not matched to a gene: 2. There are 15 residues in the CDR3. Germline loops: CDR1 SGHVS, CDR2 FQNEAQ. CDR3 DNA sequence: TGTGCCAGCAGCTTACCGGACAGGGGGAATCAGCCCCAGCATTTT. Its translation: CASSLPDRGNQPQHF.

This clonotype was counted at least ten times. CDR3: CSASRQEILEAFF. In DNA form, the CDR3 reads TGCAGTGCTAGCAGACAGGAGATTCTTGAAGCTTTCTTT. The chain recombines TRBV20-1 with TRBJ1-1, with TRBD1 as a possible D gene (6 bases). Trimming removed 3 bases at V and 7 bases at J, with 15 bases between. The CDR3 covers 13 residues. CDR1 and CDR2 (germline): DFQATT, SNEGSKA (reference sequence).

In this sample, this clonotype turned up many times. The chain recombines TRBV29-1 with TRBJ2-1; D gene uncertain. Germline V gene sequence: CDR1 SQVTM, CDR2 ANQGSEA. Trimming took 6 bases from V and 2 from J, leaving 11 bases between them. The CDR3 contains 13 residues. CDR3 DNA: TGCAGCGTGCCGCGCTGGCCCTACAATGAGCAGTTCTTC. Its protein is CSVPRWPYNEQFF.

At least ten counts were recorded for this clonotype. The CDR3 loop reads CASSLDGAANTEAFF. The DNA of the CDR3 is TGTGCCAGCAGCTTAGATGGGGCAGCTAACACTGAAGCTTTCTTT. J is TRBJ1-1 and V is TRBV11-3, with a possible D match to TRBD1 (5 bases). The CDR3 contains 15 residues. The V gene lost 0 bases and the J gene lost 2 bases, with 10 bases spanning the gap. Per germline, CDR1 SGHNT and CDR2 YENEEA.

The chain joins TRBV25-1 to TRBJ1-1; 12 bases are shared with TRBD1. Germline V gene sequence: CDR1 MGHDK, CDR2 SYGVNS. The junction had 7 bases not matched to a gene; V was cut back by 4 bases and J by 4 bases. The CDR3 is 16 residues long. The CDR3 sequence is CASSARGTGGGTEAFF. In nucleotides, the CDR3 is TGTGCCAGCAGTGCTAGAGGGACAGGGGGCGGCACTGAAGCTTTCTTT.

The genes are TRBV2 and TRBJ1-1; D gene ambiguous. The CDR3 sequence is 11 residues long. CDR1 and CDR2 (germline): SNHLY, FYNNEI. The CDR3 protein is CASDRRDEAFF. The CDR3, as DNA: TGTGCAAGCGATCGGAGGGATGAAGCTTTCTTT.

Many counts were recorded for this clonotype. The CDR3, as DNA: TGTGCCAGCAGCGGTGACGCATCGAACACCGGGGAGCTGTTTTTT. As protein: CASSGDASNTGELFF. This chain joins TRBV5-8 and TRBJ2-2; D uncertain. Germline-derived CDR1 and CDR2 are SGHTS and YDEGEE. With 4 bases removed from V and 0 bases from J, the gap between germline ends came to 10 bases. CDR3 length: 15 amino acids.

This clonotype was observed at least ten times. The chain couples TRBV5-6 to TRBJ2-3; D perhaps matches TRBD2 (5 bases). The CDR3 sequence is 15 residues long. Germline V gene lookup returns CDR1 SGHDT and CDR2 YYEEEE. Trimming shortened V by 2 bases and J by 2 bases, and 12 bases separated the two germline ends. The CDR3: CASSLMSGPTDTQYF. The DNA for the CDR3 is TGTGCCAGCAGCTTAATGAGCGGACCCACAGATACGCAGTATTTT. The full variable domain, its missing parts supplied by reference TRBV5-6 and TRBJ2-3, is DAGVTQSPTHLIKTRGQQVTLRCSPKSGHDTVSWYQQALGQGPQFIFQYYEEEERQRGNFPDRFSGHQFPNYSSELNVNALLLGDSALYLCASSLMSGPTDTQYFGPGTRLTVL.

The chain couples TRBV9 to TRBJ2-1, with 12 bases lining up with TRBD2. V was pared by 4 bases and J by 12 bases, with 17 bases of the junction left unmatched. CDR3 length: 17 amino acids. Germline V gene data show CDR1 as SGDLS and CDR2 as YYNGEE. This chain's CDR3 is CASSPRLAGVVPDTQFF. The CDR3 DNA follows: TGTGCCAGCAGCCCAAGACTAGCGGGAGTGGTCCCAGATACGCAGTTCTTC.

This clonotype was detected many times. This chain connects TRBV20-1 to TRBJ1-3; D is unclear. V was clipped by 1 base and J by 4 bases, with 11 bases between them. The germline V gene encodes CDR1 DFQATT and CDR2 SNEGSKA (reference sequence). The CDR3 has 14 residues. The CDR3 loop is CSARATERGNTIYF. The DNA for the CDR3 is TGCAGTGCTAGAGCGACGGAAAGGGGAAACACCATATATTTT.

The V call is TRBV11-3, the J call TRBJ2-3; 10 nucleotides agree with TRBD1. With V trimmed by 7 bases and J by 11 bases, 12 bases remained unmatched. Germline loops: CDR1 SGHNT, CDR2 YENEEA. The CDR3 covers 14 residues. CDR3 nucleotide sequence: TGTGCCAGCACCCAAGGACAGGGGGACAATGAGCAGTATTTT. Translation gives CASTQGQGDNEQYF.

This clonotype was counted ten times or more. V and J are TRBV7-9 and TRBJ1-5; tentative D call: TRBD1 (5 bases). Per the germline V gene, CDR1 is SEHNR and CDR2 is FQNEAQ (reference sequence). V lost 5 bases and J lost 0, with 8 bases in between. CDR3 size: 14 residues. The CDR3 DNA reads TGTGCCAGCAGCCACGGGGGTAGCAATCAGCCCCAGCATTTT. Translated, it gives CASSHGGSNQPQHF.

This clonotype occurred many times. V is TRBV5-1 and J is TRBJ2-7; D possibly corresponds to TRBD1 (7 bases). The V end was cut by 3 bases, the J end by 0 bases, with 13 bases between. CDR1 is SGHRS, CDR2 YFSETQ, per germline. CDR3 size: 15 residues. CDR3 in DNA: TGCGCCAGCAGCTCGGGACAGACTAGCTCCTACGAGCAGTACTTC. Translation gives CASSSGQTSSYEQYF. Variable domain in full (rest from reference TRBV5-1 and TRBJ2-7): KAGVTQTPRYLIKTRGQQVTLSCSPISGHRSVSWYQQTPGQGLQFLFEYFSETQRNKGNFPGRFSGRQFSNSRSEMNVSTLELGDSALYLCASSSGQTSSYEQYFGPGTRLTVT.

Turning to this clonotype: A much larger clone sits a single nucleotide away, making a read error possible. The gene calls are TRBV4-2 and TRBJ1-4; 8 bases are a match to TRBD1. CDR3 size: 16 residues. With V trimmed by 1 base and J by 8 bases, 9 bases remained unmatched. Looked up from germline, CDR1 is LGHNA and CDR2 is YNFKEQ. The CDR3 DNA reads TGTGCCAGCAGCCAAGCCGGCGGGACAGGAAGCGAAAAACTGTTTTTT. Protein: CASSQAGGTGSEKLFF.